This T cell receptor beta chain is drawn from a study of blood T cell repertoires in COVID-19. Study information: Samples came from the United States, Italy and Spain, spanning acute and convalescent COVID-19. PBMCs, B-cell-depleted T cells, or T cells provided the cDNA or gDNA that made up the material.

Trimming cost V 4 bases and J 0 bases; bases outside gene matches: 3. The germline CDR1 and CDR2 sequences are MDHEN and SYDVKM. The CDR3 sequence is 15 residues long. Assay: immunoSEQ multiplex PCR; the TCRdb copy retains only in-frame clones and omits some. The profile shows about 240,000 clones, 70% to 90% of them singletons. In terms of age and location, participants ranged from roughly 18 to 89 years and lived in about two dozen US areas. Membership in each cohort depended on participant-reported clinical history. The chain couples TRBV28 to TRBJ1-5, with TRBD1 identical over 7 bases. The sequence was collected from a woman between 40 and 50 years old with acute COVID-19. Sequencing input: PBMCs or T cells enriched from blood (not recorded which). For the CDR3, the DNA is TGTGCCAGCAGTTCAGGGGGGAATAGCAATCAGCCCCAGCATTTT. Its translation: CASSSGGNSNQPQHF.